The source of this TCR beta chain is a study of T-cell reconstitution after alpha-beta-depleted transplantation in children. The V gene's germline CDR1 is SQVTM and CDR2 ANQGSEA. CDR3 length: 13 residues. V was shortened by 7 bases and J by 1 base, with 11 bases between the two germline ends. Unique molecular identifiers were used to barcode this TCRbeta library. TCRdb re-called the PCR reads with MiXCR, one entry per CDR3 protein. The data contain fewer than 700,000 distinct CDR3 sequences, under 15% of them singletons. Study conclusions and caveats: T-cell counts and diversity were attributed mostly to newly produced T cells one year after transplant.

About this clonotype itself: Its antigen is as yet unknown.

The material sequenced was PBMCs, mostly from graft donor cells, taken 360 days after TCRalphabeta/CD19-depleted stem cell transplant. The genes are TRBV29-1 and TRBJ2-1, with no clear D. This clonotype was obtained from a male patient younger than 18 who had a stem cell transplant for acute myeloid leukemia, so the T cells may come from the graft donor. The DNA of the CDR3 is TGCAGCGCCCTCCCCCGGTCCTACAATGAGCAGTTCTTC. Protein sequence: CSALPRSYNEQFF.